Shown below are 19 T cell receptor beta chains from a single sample sequenced in a study of shared clonotypes between healthy human individuals. Cells designated naive CD8 were CD45RO-negative and were positively selected for CCR7, with terminally differentiated effector memory CD45RA+ cells excluded. Profiling relied on immunoSEQ multiplex PCR, and the TCRdb table lists in-frame clones only, not all of them. Of 2 million to 2.5 million clones in the sample, roughly 95% were seen once. The sequenced sample was naive CD8+ T cells sorted from blood. These receptor sequences come from a young man in good health.

This rearrangement joins TRBV4-2 to TRBJ2-1; D call uncertain. This CDR3 is 12 amino acids long. Trimming took 3 bases from V and 5 from J, leaving 5 bases between them. In germline, CDR1 is LGHNA, CDR2 YNFKEQ. The CDR3 sequence: CASSHINNEQFF. The CDR3 DNA is TGTGCCAGCAGCCATATAAACAATGAGCAGTTCTTC.

The CDR3 loop reads CAISDPTGDELFF. DNA for the CDR3: TGTGCCATCAGCGACCCCACAGGGGACGAACTGTTTTTT. The rearrangement links TRBV10-3 to TRBJ1-4, with 7 bases matching TRBD1. V shed 6 bases, J shed 12 bases, and the junction held 10 bases outside the gene matches. The CDR3 is made up of 13 amino acids. Germline values: CDR1 ENHRY, CDR2 SYGVKD.

This clone was seen just once. The rearrangement joins TRBV10-3 to TRBJ2-7; 7 nucleotides match TRBD2. V trimming: 10 bases; J trimming: 4 bases; junction bases outside the gene matches: 10. The CDR3 length is 13 residues. Germline CDR1 is ENHRY and CDR2 is SYGVKD. The CDR3: CATQGLAVYEQYF. The CDR3 region has the DNA TGTGCCACCCAAGGGCTAGCGGTATACGAGCAGTACTTC.

The chain carries TRBV6-6 and TRBJ2-1; possibly TRBD1 or TRBD2 for D (5 bases each). This CDR3 contains 15 residues. Germline loops: CDR1 MNHNY, CDR2 SVGAGI (reference sequence). V was trimmed by 2 bases and J by 5 bases, leaving 13 bases between them. CDR3 loop: CASSYEGLGDNEQFF. CDR3 bases: TGTGCCAGCAGTTACGAGGGGCTGGGGGACAATGAGCAGTTCTTC.

J is TRBJ2-3 and V is TRBV30; 11 bases map to TRBD2. This CDR3 is built from 14 residues. Germline-derived CDR1 and CDR2 are GTSNPN and SVGIG (reference sequence). The V and J ends lost 2 bases and 5 bases, in that order; junction bases with no gene match: 3. For the CDR3, the DNA is TGTGCCTGGAGTTCACTAGCGGGGGTAGATACGCAGTATTTT. Translation: CAWSSLAGVDTQYF.

V is TRBV6-5 and J is TRBJ2-1; D possibly corresponds to TRBD2 (6 bases). V lost 8 bases and J 2 bases, leaving 10 bases between the germline ends. The germline V gene has CDR1 MNHEY and CDR2 SVGAGI. CDR3 size: 13 residues. Here the CDR3 reads CASSGGAYNEQFF. In nucleotides, the CDR3 is TGTGCCAGCTCCGGCGGGGCCTACAATGAGCAGTTCTTC.

The chain recombines TRBV2 with TRBJ1-2, with D unresolved. This CDR3 spans 16 amino acids. V was clipped by 3 bases and J by 0 bases, with 14 bases between them. Germline lookup yields CDR1 SNHLY and CDR2 FYNNEI. CDR3 residues: CASSDAERLANYGYTF. The CDR3 DNA reads as TGTGCCAGCAGTGATGCCGAAAGGCTCGCTAACTATGGCTACACCTTC. The whole variable domain, filled in from reference TRBV2 and TRBJ1-2, reads EPEVTQTPSHQVTQMGQEVILRCVPISNHLYFYWYRQILGQKVEFLVSFYNNEISEKSEIFDDQFSVERPDGSNFTLKIRSTKLEDSAMYFCASSDAERLANYGYTFGSGTRLTVV.

V and J are TRBV30 and TRBJ2-7, with 11 bases lining up with TRBD2. The junction had 6 bases not matched to a gene; V was cut back by 8 bases and J by 6 bases. CDR1 and CDR2 from the germline V gene are GTSNPN and SVGIG (reference sequence). The CDR3 has 12 amino acids. CDR3 sequence: CALSGGAVEQYF. DNA for the CDR3: TGTGCCCTTAGCGGGGGGGCCGTCGAGCAGTACTTC.

This clone has a single count. The V call is TRBV7-9, the J call TRBJ2-7, with 10 bases identical to TRBD2. The CDR3 covers 15 residues. V dropped 3 bases and J dropped 2; count of bases not matched to a gene: 4. Looked up from germline, CDR1 is SEHNR and CDR2 is FQNEAQ (reference sequence). CDR3 nucleotides: TGTGCCAGCAGCTTTTCCGGGACTAGCGCCTACGAGCAGTACTTC. Its translation: CASSFSGTSAYEQYF. The full variable domain, with the rest looked up from reference TRBV7-9 and TRBJ2-7, is DTGVSQNPRHKITKRGQNVTFRCDPISEHNRLYWYRQTLGQGPEFLTYFQNEAQLEKSRLLSDRFSAERPKGSFSTLEIQRTEQGDSAMYLCASSFSGTSAYEQYFGPGTRLTVT.

J is TRBJ1-2 and V is TRBV5-1; 9 nucleotides align to TRBD1. Germline assignment: CDR1 SGHRS and CDR2 YFSETQ. This CDR3 spans 14 amino acids. V lost 3 bases to trimming and J lost 6 bases; unmatched junction nucleotides: 6. The CDR3 coding sequence is TGCGCCAGCAGCTGGACAGGGGATCGAGATGGCTACACCTTC. Amino acids: CASSWTGDRDGYTF.

For this clone: The same CDR3 also results from other DNA sequences found in this sample. This chain links TRBV27 with TRBJ2-6; possible D gene TRBD1, 6 bases. The ends were cut back, 2 bases at V and 1 base at J, with 9 bases in the middle. The CDR3 is 16 amino acids. CDR1 is MNHEY, CDR2 SMNVEV, per germline (reference sequence). CDR3 sequence reads: CASSLLQGSGANVLTF. The DNA of the CDR3 is TGTGCCAGCAGTTTACTGCAGGGGTCTGGGGCCAACGTCCTGACTTTC.

On this clone: The sample contains more than one DNA sequence encoding this CDR3. The chain employs TRBV7-3 and TRBJ2-3; D gene ambiguous. Germline V gene lookup returns CDR1 SGHTA and CDR2 FQGTGA. V shed 1 base and J shed 2 bases, with 4 bases lying between them. The CDR3 contains 13 residues. The CDR3 region is CASSLKVTDTQYF. As DNA, the CDR3 is TGTGCCAGCAGCTTAAAAGTCACAGATACGCAGTATTTT. The full variable domain, its missing parts supplied by reference TRBV7-3 and TRBJ2-3, is GAGVSQTPSNKVTEKGKYVELRCDPISGHTALYWYRQSLGQGPEFLIYFQGTGAADDSGLPNDRFFAVRPEGSVSTLKIQRTERGDSAVYLCASSLKVTDTQYFGPGTRLTVL.

The chain recombines TRBV5-4 with TRBJ2-3; D remains unclear. CDR1 is SGHNT, CDR2 YYREEE, per germline (reference sequence). Trimming took off 1 base at V and 2 bases at J, with 11 bases between the two ends. The CDR3 loop spans 15 amino acids. The CDR3 nucleotides are TGTGCCAGCAGCTTGAGACCTTTCTTCACAGATACGCAGTATTTT. As protein: CASSLRPFFTDTQYF.

The DNA for the CDR3 is TGTGCCAGTAGTATCCAACCTAGTGAAGCTTTCTTT. Its translation: CASSIQPSEAFF. The J gene is TRBJ1-1, the V gene TRBV19; no clear D gene. Trimming pared 3 bases from V and 7 bases from J, leaving 9 bases between. CDR1 and CDR2 from the germline V gene are LNHDA and SQIVND (reference sequence). CDR3 length equals 12 residues.

The DNA for the CDR3 is TGTGCCAGCAGCATCGGGACTACCCAAGAGACCCAGTACTTC. This translates into CASSIGTTQETQYF. The gene calls are TRBV7-8 and TRBJ2-5; 7 nucleotides match TRBD2. CDR1 and CDR2 (germline): SGHVS, FQNEAQ. The ends lost 5 bases at V and 1 base at J; junction bases unmatched: 4. This CDR3 region has 14 residues.

The chain has TRBV2 and TRBJ2-7, with a weak D call TRBD1 (6 bases). The germline CDR1 and CDR2 sequences are SNHLY and FYNNEI. This CDR3 is 12 amino acids long. Trimming removed 10 bases at V and 1 base at J, with 11 bases between. The CDR3 DNA reads as TGTGCCACCGCGAGGGGGTCCTACGAGCAGTACTTC. Translated, it gives CATARGSYEQYF.

This clone was seen more than once but under ten times. Different DNA sequences within this sample yield the same CDR3. The chain combines TRBV6-1 with TRBJ2-7; no clear D. Germline-derived CDR1 and CDR2 are MNHNS and SASEGT. The CDR3 runs to 12 residues. V was cut by 1 base and J by 3 bases, with 4 bases left in between. The CDR3 DNA is TGTGCCAGCAGTGAAGTGGGCTACGAGCAGTACTTC. Translating gives CASSEVGYEQYF.

The chain carries TRBV10-2 and TRBJ2-5; possibly TRBD1 for D (5 bases). Trimming cost V 6 bases and J 1 base, with 12 bases left between them. Germline-derived CDR1 and CDR2 are WSHSY and SAAADI. This CDR3 region has 14 residues. DNA for the CDR3: TGCGCCAGCAGCGCGACAGCAGGCCAAGAGACCCAGTACTTC. This encodes CASSATAGQETQYF.

V gene TRBV7-9 combines with J gene TRBJ2-1; unclear D gene. With 5 bases removed from V and 3 bases from J, the gap between germline ends came to 14 bases. Germline V gene data show CDR1 as SEHNR and CDR2 as FQNEAQ (reference sequence). This CDR3 is built from 15 residues. CDR3 region: CASSLPRVDYNEQFF. The CDR3 DNA is TGTGCCAGCAGCCTCCCAAGGGTCGACTACAATGAGCAGTTCTTC.